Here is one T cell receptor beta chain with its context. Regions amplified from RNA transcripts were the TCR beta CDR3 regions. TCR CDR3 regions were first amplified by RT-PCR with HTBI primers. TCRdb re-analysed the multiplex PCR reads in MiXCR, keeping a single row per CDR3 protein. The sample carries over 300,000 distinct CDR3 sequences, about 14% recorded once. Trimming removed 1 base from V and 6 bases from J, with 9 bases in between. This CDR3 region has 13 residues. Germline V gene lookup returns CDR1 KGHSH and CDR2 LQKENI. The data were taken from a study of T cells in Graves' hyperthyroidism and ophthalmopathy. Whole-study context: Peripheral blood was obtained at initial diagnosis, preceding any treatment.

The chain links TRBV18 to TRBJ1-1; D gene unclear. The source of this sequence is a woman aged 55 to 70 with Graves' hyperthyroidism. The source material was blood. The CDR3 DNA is TGTGCCAGCTCACCACTTACTTGGGCTGAAGCTTTCTTT. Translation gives CASSPLTWAEAFF.